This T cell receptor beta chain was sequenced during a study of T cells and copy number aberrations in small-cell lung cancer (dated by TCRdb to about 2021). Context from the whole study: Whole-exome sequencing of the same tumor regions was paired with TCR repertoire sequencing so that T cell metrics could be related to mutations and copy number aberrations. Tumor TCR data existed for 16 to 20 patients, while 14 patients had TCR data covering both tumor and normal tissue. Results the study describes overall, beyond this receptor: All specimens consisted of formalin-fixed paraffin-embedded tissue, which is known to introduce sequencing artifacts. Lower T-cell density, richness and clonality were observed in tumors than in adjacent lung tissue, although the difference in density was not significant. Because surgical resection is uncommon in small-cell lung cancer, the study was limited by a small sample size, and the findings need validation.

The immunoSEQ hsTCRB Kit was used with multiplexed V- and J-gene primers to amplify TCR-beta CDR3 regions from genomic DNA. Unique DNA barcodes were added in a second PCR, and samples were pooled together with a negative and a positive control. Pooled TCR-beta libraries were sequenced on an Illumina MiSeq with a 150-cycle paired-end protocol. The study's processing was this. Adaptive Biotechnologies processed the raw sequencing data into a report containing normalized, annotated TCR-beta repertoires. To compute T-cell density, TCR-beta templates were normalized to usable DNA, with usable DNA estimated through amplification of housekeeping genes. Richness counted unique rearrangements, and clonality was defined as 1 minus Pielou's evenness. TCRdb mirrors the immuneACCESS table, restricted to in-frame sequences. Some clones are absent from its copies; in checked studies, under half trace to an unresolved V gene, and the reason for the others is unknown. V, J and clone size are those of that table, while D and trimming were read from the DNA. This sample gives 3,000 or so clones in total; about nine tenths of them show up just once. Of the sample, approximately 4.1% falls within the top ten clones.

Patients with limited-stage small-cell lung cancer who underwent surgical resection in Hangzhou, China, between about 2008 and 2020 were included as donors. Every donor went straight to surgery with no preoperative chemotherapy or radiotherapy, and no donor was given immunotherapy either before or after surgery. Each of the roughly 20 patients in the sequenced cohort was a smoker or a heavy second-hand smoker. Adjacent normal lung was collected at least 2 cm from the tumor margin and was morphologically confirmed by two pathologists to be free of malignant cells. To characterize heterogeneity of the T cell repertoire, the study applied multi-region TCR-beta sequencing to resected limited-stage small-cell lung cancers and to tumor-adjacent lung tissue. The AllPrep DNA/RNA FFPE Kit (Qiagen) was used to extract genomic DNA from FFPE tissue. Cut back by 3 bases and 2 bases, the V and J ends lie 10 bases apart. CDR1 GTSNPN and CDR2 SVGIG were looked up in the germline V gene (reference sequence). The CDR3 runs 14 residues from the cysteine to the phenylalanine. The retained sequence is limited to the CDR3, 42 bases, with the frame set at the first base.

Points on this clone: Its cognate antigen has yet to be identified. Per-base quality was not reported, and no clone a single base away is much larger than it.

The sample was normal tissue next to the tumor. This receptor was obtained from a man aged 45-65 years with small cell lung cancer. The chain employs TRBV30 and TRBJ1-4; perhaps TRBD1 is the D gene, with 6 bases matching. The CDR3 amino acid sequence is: CAWREGGTNEKLFF. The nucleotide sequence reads TGTGCCTGGAGAGAGGGGGGGACTAATGAAAAACTGTTTTTT.